This T cell receptor (beta chain) came from a study of blood T cell repertoires in COVID-19. Across the study: COVID-19 samples from acute and convalescent phases originated in the United States, Italy and Spain. Nucleic acid was either cDNA or gDNA, and it came from T cells, B-cell-depleted T cells, or PBMCs.

V was pared by 3 bases and J by 4 bases, with 13 bases between. The CDR3 loop spans 15 amino acids. The germline CDR1 and CDR2 sequences are LNHDA and SQIVND (reference sequence). In the original workflow: Quantification of nucleated cells was approximated via reference gene primer amplification. TCRdb keeps only in-frame clones here, not all; method: immunoSEQ multiplex PCR. V and J calls and clone size are those listed in that table; D and trimming were worked out from the DNA. The sample has fewer than 95,000 clones, approximately 84% seen once; the top ten hold under 15%. The receptor's source is a human donor in a cohort sampled during active COVID-19. The gene calls are TRBV19 and TRBJ2-4, with D possibly TRBD1 on 5 matching bases. The sequencing sample was made of peripheral blood. The CDR3 region is CASSMSQGWKNIQYF. CDR3 bases: TGTGCCAGTAGTATGTCGCAGGGATGGAAAAACATTCAGTACTTC.